This entry concerns a single T cell receptor beta chain. Use of 60 Vbeta and 13 Jbeta primers characterized the PCR. The assay was immunoSEQ multiplex PCR, and TCRdb's table has in-frame clones only and misses some. The profile shows tens of thousands of clones, approximately 63% of them singletons. From germline, CDR1 is MDHEN and CDR2 SYDVKM. The CDR3 runs to 15 residues. Trimming removed 2 bases at V and 6 bases at J, with 11 bases between. This sample was taken from a study of cytomegalovirus exposure and HLA in healthy donors. The chain carries TRBV28 and TRBJ1-6; D unresolved. The sample was PBMCs. The sequence was collected from a woman aged 25 to 45 in good health and CMV-seronegative. CDR3 residues: CASSLVSPRNSPLHF. CDR3 DNA sequence: TGTGCCAGCAGTTTAGTAAGCCCCCGTAATTCACCCCTCCACTTT.